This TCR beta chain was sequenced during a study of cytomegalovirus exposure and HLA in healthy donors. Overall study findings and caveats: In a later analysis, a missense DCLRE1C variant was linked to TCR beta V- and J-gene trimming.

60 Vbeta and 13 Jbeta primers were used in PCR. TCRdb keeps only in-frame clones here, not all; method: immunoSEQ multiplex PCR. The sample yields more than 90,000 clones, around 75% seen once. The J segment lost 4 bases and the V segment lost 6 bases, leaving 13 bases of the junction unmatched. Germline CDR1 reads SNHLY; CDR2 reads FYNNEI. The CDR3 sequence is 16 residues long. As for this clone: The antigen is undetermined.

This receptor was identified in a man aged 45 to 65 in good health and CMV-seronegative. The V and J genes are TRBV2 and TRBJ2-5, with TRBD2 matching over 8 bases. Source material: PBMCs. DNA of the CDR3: TGTGCCAGCAGCTATACGGGGGGGTTTGGTTCAGAGACCCAGTACTTC. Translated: CASSYTGGFGSETQYF.